What follows is one T cell receptor (beta chain) and its context. The source of the sample is a study of blood T cell repertoires in COVID-19. Across the study: The United States, Italy and Spain were the sources of the acute and convalescent COVID-19 samples. PBMCs, B-cell-depleted T cells, or T cells were the source of the cDNA or gDNA that made up the material.

Ages ranged from roughly 18 to 100 years, with residence in 24 US areas. Donors were grouped by their self-reported clinical history. TCRdb's table, derived via immunoSEQ multiplex PCR, lists solely in-frame clones and lacks some. The repertoire includes approximately 240,000 clones, 85% to 90% of them detected once, and about 3% sits in the top ten. Trimming took off 3 bases at V and 8 bases at J, with 13 bases between the two ends. The germline V gene has CDR1 LGHDT and CDR2 YNNKEL (reference sequence). The CDR3 length is 13 residues. The TCR originated in a woman aged 18 to 35 in a cohort exposed to, infected with or recovered from COVID-19 (not recorded which). The chain couples TRBV3-1 (or the pseudogene TRBV3-2) to TRBJ1-2; no definite D call. The sequenced sample consisted of PBMCs or T cells enriched from blood (not recorded which). The CDR3 spells CASSHDATGGYTF. CDR3 nucleotide sequence: TGTGCCAGCAGCCACGACGCTACCGGGGGCTACACCTTC.